Each of the 7 T cell receptor beta chains below was sequenced from the same sample in a study of T cell repertoires in cytomegalovirus infection. MiXCR, applied by TCRdb to the reads, yields one record per CDR3 protein. Of fewer than 200,000 distinct CDR3 sequences in the sample, around 14% were seen once. The sample was PBMCs. The receptor source for this set is a human donor in good health (CMV status not recorded). Some clones in this sample may be carry-over from other donors' samples.

The V call is TRBV7-6, the J call TRBJ2-7; TRBD2 matches at 11 bases. V lost 5 bases, J lost 2 bases, and 11 bases stayed unmatched. Germline V gives CDR1 SGHVS, CDR2 FNYEAQ. The CDR3 runs 17 residues. CDR3 residues: CASSRLPGTSGPYEQYF. DNA for the CDR3: TGTGCCAGCAGCCGTTTACCCGGGACTAGCGGCCCCTACGAGCAGTACTTC.

The sample holds many counts of this clonotype. The junction departs from the called germline gene at one end, perhaps through a read error. V and J are TRBV28 and TRBJ2-7; TRBD2 agrees at 14 bases. The CDR3 runs to 11 residues. Per the germline V gene, CDR1 is MDHEN and CDR2 is SYDVKM. The CDR3 DNA reads TGTGCCACCGGGACTAGCGGGAGTCTTACCTTC. Its translation: CATGTSGSLTF.

This clonotype showed up many times. The chain employs TRBV7-2 and TRBJ1-5; 8 positions agree with TRBD1. Germline-derived CDR1 and CDR2 are SGHTA and FQGNSA. V gave up 1 base and J gave up 2 bases; unmatched junction bases: 7. The CDR3 is 17 amino acids. CDR3 region: CASSLDQGARGNQPQHF. The CDR3 DNA follows: TGTGCCAGCAGCTTAGATCAGGGGGCACGGGGCAATCAGCCCCAGCATTTT.

This clonotype was seen repeatedly, ten times or more. The chain recombines TRBV6-1 with TRBJ2-5; maybe TRBD1 (6 bases). Germline-derived CDR1 and CDR2 are MNHNS and SASEGT. The ends were cut back, 0 bases at V and 2 bases at J, with 13 bases in the middle. This CDR3 spans 16 amino acids. The CDR3 DNA reads TGTGCCAGCAGTGAAGCGGGGGCAGGAGTTCAAGAGACCCAGTACTTC. This gives the protein CASSEAGAGVQETQYF.

The chain couples TRBV5-6 to TRBJ1-1; D may be TRBD1 (5 bases). Trimming stripped 3 bases from V and 11 bases from J, with 17 bases between. CDR1 is SGHDT, CDR2 YYEEEE, per germline. The CDR3 sequence is 13 residues long. For the CDR3, the DNA is TGTGCCAGCAGCTCGGGGGTCTGGGGTTTCGCTTTCTTT. Translated: CASSSGVWGFAFF.

This clonotype was found a few times. The chain recombines TRBV9 with TRBJ1-1; D remains unclear. This CDR3 region has 13 residues. The germline V and J ends were trimmed by 0 bases and 0 bases, with 3 bases remaining between them. In germline, CDR1 is SGDLS, CDR2 YYNGEE. The CDR3 DNA sequence: TGTGCCAGCAGCGTAGCCTTGAACACTGAAGCTTTCTTT. Amino acid sequence: CASSVALNTEAFF.

This clonotype has ten or more counts. This rearrangement joins TRBV28 to TRBJ2-5; D may match TRBD1 or TRBD2 (5 bases each). The CDR3 totals 13 residues. V lost 6 bases and J lost 2, with 10 bases in between. Germline assignment: CDR1 MDHEN and CDR2 SYDVKM. This CDR3 is CASSGAFQETQYF. CDR3 nucleotide sequence: TGTGCCAGCAGCGGGGCTTTTCAAGAGACCCAGTACTTC.